The sequence of this TCR beta chain was determined in a study of blood T cells in healthy people across ages. Researchers report isolating at least 6.5 million PBMCs per sample. V shed 0 bases, J shed 7 bases, and the junction held 5 bases outside the gene matches. Germline V gene data show CDR1 as SGHRS and CDR2 as YFSETQ. The CDR3 has 16 residues. The count of this clonotype is one. The second PCR ran about 7 to 12 cycles with a sample-barcoded 5' primer and J-beta primers. TCRdb recomputed calls from the 5' RACE reads with MiXCR, one row per CDR3 protein. The repertoire holds a few hundred thousand distinct CDR3 sequences, 50% to 60% seen once, with under 60% in the top ten.

The receptor was derived from a man between 60 and 70 years old in good health. The chain has TRBV5-1 and TRBJ2-1, with 12 positions matching TRBD2. Sequenced material: blood. The CDR3: CASSLELAGGANEQFF. CDR3 sequence (DNA): TGCGCCAGCAGCTTGGAGCTAGCGGGAGGGGCTAATGAGCAGTTCTTC.